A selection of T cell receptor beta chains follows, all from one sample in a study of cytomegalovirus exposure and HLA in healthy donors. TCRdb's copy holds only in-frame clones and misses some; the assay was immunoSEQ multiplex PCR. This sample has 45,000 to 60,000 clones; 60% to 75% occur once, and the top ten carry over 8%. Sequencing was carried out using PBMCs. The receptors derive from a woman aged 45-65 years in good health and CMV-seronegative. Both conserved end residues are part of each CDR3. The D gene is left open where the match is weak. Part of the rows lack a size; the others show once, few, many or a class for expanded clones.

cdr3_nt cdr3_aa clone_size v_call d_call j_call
TGTGCCAGCAGCCCCAGAGCGGGGGGGCTCACAGATACGCAGTATTTT CASSPRAGGLTDTQYF few TRBV7-9 TRBD2 TRBJ2-3
TGCGCCAGCGCCCTGGGACAGGCTAATGAAAAACTGTTTTTT CASALGQANEKLFF NA TRBV5-1 TRBD1 TRBJ1-4
TGTGCCAGTAGACTCCTAGCGGGGGGCTCAGATACGCAGTATTTT CASRLLAGGSDTQYF NA TRBV19 TRBD2 TRBJ2-3
TGCGCCAGCAGCCACGTAGACAGTTCCTCCGAGCAGTACTTC CASSHVDSSSEQYF NA TRBV4-3 NA TRBJ2-7
TGTGCCAGCACCGATTCGGTCCATGAGCAGTTCTTC CASTDSVHEQFF NA TRBV28 NA TRBJ2-1
TGTGCCAGCAGCCGTCCGGGACTTGGGGCTTACGAGCAGTACTTC CASSRPGLGAYEQYF NA TRBV28 NA TRBJ2-7
TGTGCCAGCAGCTTAGCACAGGGTGGCTATGGCTACACCTTC CASSLAQGGYGYTF once TRBV7-2 NA TRBJ1-2
TGTGCCAGCAGTGATATGGCGCAGGGCGGTGAAGCTTTCTTT CASSDMAQGGEAFF NA TRBV6-1 NA TRBJ1-1
TGTGCCAGCAGAGAGGCCCTTAGCGGGAGTATGTACGAGCAGTACTTC CASREALSGSMYEQYF NA TRBV9 TRBD2 TRBJ2-7
TGCGCCAGCACCCGGGGGGTAAACACAGATACGCAGTATTTT CASTRGVNTDTQYF NA TRBV5-1 TRBD2 TRBJ2-3
TGTGCCAGCAGTGCAGGATTTTTCTACGAGCAGTACTTC CASSAGFFYEQYF NA TRBV27 NA TRBJ2-7
TGTGCCAGCTCCCCCCGGGACAGGGGAGGAGATACGCAGTATTTT CASSPRDRGGDTQYF NA TRBV27 TRBD1 TRBJ2-3
TGCGCCAGCAGCCTCGGGGGGCTAAATGAGCAGTTCTTC CASSLGGLNEQFF NA TRBV4-3 NA TRBJ2-1
TGTGCCAGCAGTTTGAACTCGAGGGGCTACACCTTC CASSLNSRGYTF NA TRBV28 NA TRBJ1-2
TGTGCCTGGAGTCAAGGGGGAATTGGAAATCAGCCCCAGCATTTT CAWSQGGIGNQPQHF NA TRBV30 NA TRBJ1-5
TGTGCCAGCACAAAAGAGGGGACAGGGGTCGGCGAGCAGTACTTC CASTKEGTGVGEQYF NA TRBV27 TRBD1 TRBJ2-7
TGTGCCAGCAGCTTAGCTGGACAGGGCTACGAGCAGTACTTC CASSLAGQGYEQYF NA TRBV11-2 TRBD1 TRBJ2-7
TGCAGCGTTGAACGGGGGGGGGCTGAAGCTTTCTTT CSVERGGAEAFF NA TRBV29-1 NA TRBJ1-1
TGTGCCAGCAGTGAAGGCCAGGGTTCAGATACGCAGTATTTT CASSEGQGSDTQYF NA TRBV6-1 NA TRBJ2-3
TGTGCCAGCAGTGAAGCAGCAGGGCGTTCCACAGATACGCAGTATTTT CASSEAAGRSTDTQYF few TRBV2 NA TRBJ2-3
TGTGCCAGCAGTTACAATCAGGGGCGGTACCAAGAGACCCAGTACTTC CASSYNQGRYQETQYF NA TRBV6-5 NA TRBJ2-5
TGTGCCAGCAGCTTACAAACATCCTACGAGCAGTACTTC CASSLQTSYEQYF few TRBV11-2 NA TRBJ2-7
TGTGCCAGCAGTCTCCACATCGGGACACCCCGGGAGACCCAGTACTTC CASSLHIGTPRETQYF NA TRBV27 NA TRBJ2-5
TGTGCCATCAGTACGGCCGGGACAGGGGCCTCTGGGGCCAACGTCCTGACTTTC CAISTAGTGASGANVLTF NA TRBV10-3 TRBD1 TRBJ2-6
TGTGCCAGCAGCTCCGAACAGGGGAAGAAGCAGTACTTC CASSSEQGKKQYF NA TRBV7-9 TRBD1 TRBJ2-7
TGCGCCAGCAGCTTGGCCGGGGGGACAGGGTCCCACAATGAGCAGTTCTTC CASSLAGGTGSHNEQFF NA TRBV5-1 TRBD1 TRBJ2-1
TGTGCCAGCTCACCACCGGTAACTAGTCCCCAGTTCTTC CASSPPVTSPQFF NA TRBV18 NA TRBJ2-1
TGTGCCAGCAGTTTAAGAGGAAGCACTGAAGCTTTCTTT CASSLRGSTEAFF few TRBV27 NA TRBJ1-1
TGTGCCAGCAGTTTACAGACTGAAGCTTTCTTT CASSLQTEAFF NA TRBV28 NA TRBJ1-1
TGTGCCAGCAGCTCAACTCTTAACTCGGAGCTGCGCCATACGCAGTATTTT CASSSTLNSELRHTQYF NA TRBV7-2 NA TRBJ2-3
TGTGCCAGCAGTTTATTCCCCGCAGGGAAGATCGGAAAACTGTTTTTT CASSLFPAGKIGKLFF NA TRBV28 NA TRBJ1-4
TGTGCCAGCAGCTTAGGGGCGGGCCGAGGAGAGCAGTACTTC CASSLGAGRGEQYF NA TRBV7-8 NA TRBJ2-7
TGTGCCAGCAGTTTATCTAGCGGGCCCTACGAGCAGTACTTC CASSLSSGPYEQYF once TRBV28 TRBD2 TRBJ2-7
TGCGCCAGCGCCCCCCACCAAGCGCGCACAGATACGCAGTATTTT CASAPHQARTDTQYF NA TRBV5-1 NA TRBJ2-3
TGTGCCAGCAGCCCGGGACAAGGAAACACCATATATTTT CASSPGQGNTIYF NA TRBV7-2 NA TRBJ1-3
TGCGCCAGCAGCCTCGGCTTCTTTGAACAGGGGGCGGGTCAGCCCCAGCATTTT CASSLGFFEQGAGQPQHF NA TRBV4-3 TRBD1 TRBJ1-5
TGTGCCAGTAGCACAGGGGCGATCCCAGGGACAGATACGCAGTATTTT CASSTGAIPGTDTQYF NA TRBV19 TRBD1 TRBJ2-3
TGCAGCGTTCAGGGTAACTATGGCTACACCTTC CSVQGNYGYTF NA TRBV29-1 NA TRBJ1-2
TGCGCCAGCAGGTTGGGGACTAGCGGGCTTGAGCAGTTCTTC CASRLGTSGLEQFF NA TRBV5-1 TRBD2 TRBJ2-1
TGTGCCAGCAGCCGAAGCACGGGACAGGGTCTCAGTCAGCCCCAGCATTTT CASSRSTGQGLSQPQHF NA TRBV4-2 TRBD1 TRBJ1-5
TGTGCAAGCAGCCGAAGCGGGAACACCATATATTTT CASSRSGNTIYF NA TRBV6-5 NA TRBJ1-3